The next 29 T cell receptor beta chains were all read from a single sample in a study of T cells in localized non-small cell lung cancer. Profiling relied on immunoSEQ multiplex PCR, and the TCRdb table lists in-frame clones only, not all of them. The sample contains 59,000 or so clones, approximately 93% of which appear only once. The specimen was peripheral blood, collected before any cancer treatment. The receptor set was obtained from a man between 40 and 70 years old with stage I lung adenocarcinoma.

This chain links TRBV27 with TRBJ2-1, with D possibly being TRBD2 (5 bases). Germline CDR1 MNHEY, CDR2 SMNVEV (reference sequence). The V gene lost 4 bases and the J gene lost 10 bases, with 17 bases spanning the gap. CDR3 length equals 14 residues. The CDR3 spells CASSSRTDGGEQFF. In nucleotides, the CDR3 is TGTGCCAGCAGTTCAAGGACTGACGGAGGCGAGCAGTTCTTC.

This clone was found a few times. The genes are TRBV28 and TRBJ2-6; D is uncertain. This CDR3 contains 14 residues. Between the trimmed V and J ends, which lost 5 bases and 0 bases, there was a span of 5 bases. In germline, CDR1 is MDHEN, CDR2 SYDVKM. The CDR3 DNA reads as TGTGCCAGCAGTAGTACCTCTGGGGCCAACGTCCTGACTTTC. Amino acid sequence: CASSSTSGANVLTF.

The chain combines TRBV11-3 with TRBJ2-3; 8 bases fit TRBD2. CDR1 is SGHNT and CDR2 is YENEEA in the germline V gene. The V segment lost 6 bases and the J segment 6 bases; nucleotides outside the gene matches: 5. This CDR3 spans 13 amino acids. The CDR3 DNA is TGTGCCAGCAGAAGGACTAGCTTGGATACGCAGTATTTT. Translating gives CASRRTSLDTQYF.

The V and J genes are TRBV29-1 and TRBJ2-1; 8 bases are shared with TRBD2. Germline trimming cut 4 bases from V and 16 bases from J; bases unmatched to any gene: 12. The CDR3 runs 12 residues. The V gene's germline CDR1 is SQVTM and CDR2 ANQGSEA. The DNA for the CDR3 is TGCAGCGTTGTGGTGACGGGAGGGAGTAGTTTCTTC. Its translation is CSVVVTGGSSFF.

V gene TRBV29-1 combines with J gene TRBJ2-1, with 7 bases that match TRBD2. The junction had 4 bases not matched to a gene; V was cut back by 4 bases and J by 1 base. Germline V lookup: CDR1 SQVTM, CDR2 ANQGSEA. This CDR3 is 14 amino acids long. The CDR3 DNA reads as TGCAGCGTTGGGCGGGAGTTTTCCTACAATGAGCAGTTCTTC. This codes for CSVGREFSYNEQFF.

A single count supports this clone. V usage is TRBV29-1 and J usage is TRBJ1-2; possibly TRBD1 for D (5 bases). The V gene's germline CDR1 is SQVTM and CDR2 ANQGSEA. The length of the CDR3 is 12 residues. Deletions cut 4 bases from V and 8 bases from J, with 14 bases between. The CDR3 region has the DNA TGCAGCGTTGGTTTTAGGGGCAGGGGCTACACCTTC. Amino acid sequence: CSVGFRGRGYTF.

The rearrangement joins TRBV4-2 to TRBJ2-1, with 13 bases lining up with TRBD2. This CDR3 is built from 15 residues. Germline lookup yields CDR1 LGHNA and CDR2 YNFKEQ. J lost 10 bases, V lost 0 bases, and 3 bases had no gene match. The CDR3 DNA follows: TGTGCCAGCAGCCAAGAACAGGGACTAGCGGGAGAGCAGTTCTTC. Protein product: CASSQEQGLAGEQFF.

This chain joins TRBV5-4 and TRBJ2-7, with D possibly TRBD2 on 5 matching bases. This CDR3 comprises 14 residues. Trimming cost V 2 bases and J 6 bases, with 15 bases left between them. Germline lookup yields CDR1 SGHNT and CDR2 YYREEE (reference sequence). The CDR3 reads CASSFSASQAEQYF. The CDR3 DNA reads TGTGCCAGCAGCTTTTCTGCTAGCCAGGCCGAGCAGTACTTC.

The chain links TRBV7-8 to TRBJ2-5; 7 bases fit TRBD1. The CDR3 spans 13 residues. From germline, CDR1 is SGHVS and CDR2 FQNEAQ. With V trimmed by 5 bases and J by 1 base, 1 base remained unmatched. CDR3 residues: CASSGTVQETQYF. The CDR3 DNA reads TGTGCCAGCAGCGGGACAGTCCAAGAGACCCAGTACTTC.

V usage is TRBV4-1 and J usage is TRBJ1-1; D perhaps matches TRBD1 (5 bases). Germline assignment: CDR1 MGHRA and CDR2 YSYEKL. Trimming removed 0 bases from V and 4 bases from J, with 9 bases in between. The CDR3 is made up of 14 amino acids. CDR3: CASSQEGGITEAFF. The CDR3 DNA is TGCGCCAGCAGCCAAGAGGGGGGTATCACTGAAGCTTTCTTT.

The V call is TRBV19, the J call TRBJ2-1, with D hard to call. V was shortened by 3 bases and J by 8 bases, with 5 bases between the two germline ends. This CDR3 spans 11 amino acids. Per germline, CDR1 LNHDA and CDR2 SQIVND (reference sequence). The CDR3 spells CASSIGHEQFF. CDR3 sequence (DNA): TGTGCCAGTAGTATTGGCCATGAGCAGTTCTTC.

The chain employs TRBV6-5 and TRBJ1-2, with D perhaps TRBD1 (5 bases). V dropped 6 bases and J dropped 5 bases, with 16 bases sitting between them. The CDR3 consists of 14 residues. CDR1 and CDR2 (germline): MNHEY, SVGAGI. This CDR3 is CASSRQGVSYGYTF. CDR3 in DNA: TGTGCCAGCAGCCGACAAGGGGTATCTTATGGCTACACCTTC.

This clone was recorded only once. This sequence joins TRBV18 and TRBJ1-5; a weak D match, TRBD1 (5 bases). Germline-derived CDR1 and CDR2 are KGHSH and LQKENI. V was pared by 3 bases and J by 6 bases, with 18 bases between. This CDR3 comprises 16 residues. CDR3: CASSPEILGRGQPQHF. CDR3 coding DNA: TGTGCCAGCTCACCGGAGATACTCGGGAGGGGTCAGCCCCAGCATTTT. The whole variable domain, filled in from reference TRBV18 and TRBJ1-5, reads NAGVMQNPRHLVRRRGQEARLRCSPMKGHSHVYWYRQLPEEGLKFMVYLQKENIIDESGMPKERFSAEFPKEGPSILRIQQVVRGDSAAYFCASSPEILGRGQPQHFGDGTRLSIL.

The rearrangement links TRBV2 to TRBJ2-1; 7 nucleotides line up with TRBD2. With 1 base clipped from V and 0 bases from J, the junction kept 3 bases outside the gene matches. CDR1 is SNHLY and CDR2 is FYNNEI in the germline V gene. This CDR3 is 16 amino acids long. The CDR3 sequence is CASSEGASGSYNEQFF. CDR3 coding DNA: TGTGCCAGCAGTGAAGGGGCTAGCGGCTCCTACAATGAGCAGTTCTTC.

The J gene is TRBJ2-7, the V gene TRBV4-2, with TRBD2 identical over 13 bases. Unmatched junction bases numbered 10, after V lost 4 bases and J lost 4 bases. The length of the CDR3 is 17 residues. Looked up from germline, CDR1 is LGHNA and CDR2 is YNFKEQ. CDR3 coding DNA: TGTGCCAGCAGCCCCACTAGCGGGAGGGCCGGTTTTTACGAGCAGTACTTC. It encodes CASSPTSGRAGFYEQYF.

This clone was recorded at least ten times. CDR3 bases: TGCGCCAGCAGAGGTGGAGGGGGCCAAGAGACCCAGTACTTC. Its protein product is CASRGGGGQETQYF. This chain joins TRBV5-1 and TRBJ2-5; possibly TRBD1 or TRBD2 for D (6 bases each). The germline V gene has CDR1 SGHRS and CDR2 YFSETQ. Trimming shortened V by 5 bases and J by 1 base, and 12 bases separated the two germline ends. The CDR3 has 14 residues. Full variable domain (remainder filled in from reference TRBV5-1 and TRBJ2-5): KAGVTQTPRYLIKTRGQQVTLSCSPISGHRSVSWYQQTPGQGLQFLFEYFSETQRNKGNFPGRFSGRQFSNSRSEMNVSTLELGDSALYLCASRGGGGQETQYFGPGTRLLVL.

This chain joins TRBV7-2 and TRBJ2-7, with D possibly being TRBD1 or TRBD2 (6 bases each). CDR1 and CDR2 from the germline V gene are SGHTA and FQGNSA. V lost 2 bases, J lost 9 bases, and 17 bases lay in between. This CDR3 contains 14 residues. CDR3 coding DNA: TGTGCCAGCAGCTTAACTAAACCGGGGGACACGCAGTACTTC. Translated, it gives CASSLTKPGDTQYF.

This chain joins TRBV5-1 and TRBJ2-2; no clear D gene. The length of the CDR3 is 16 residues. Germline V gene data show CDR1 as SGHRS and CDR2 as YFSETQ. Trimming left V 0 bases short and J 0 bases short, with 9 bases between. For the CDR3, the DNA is TGCGCCAGCAGCTTGGTTCCAAGCTCGAACACCGGGGAGCTGTTTTTT. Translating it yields CASSLVPSSNTGELFF.

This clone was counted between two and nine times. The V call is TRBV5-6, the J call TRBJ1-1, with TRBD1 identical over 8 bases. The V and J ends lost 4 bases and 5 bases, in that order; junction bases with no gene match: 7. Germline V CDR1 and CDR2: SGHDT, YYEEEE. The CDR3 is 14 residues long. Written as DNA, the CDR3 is TGTGCCAGCAGCACAGGGGGATCGGGAACTGAAGCTTTCTTT. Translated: CASSTGGSGTEAFF.

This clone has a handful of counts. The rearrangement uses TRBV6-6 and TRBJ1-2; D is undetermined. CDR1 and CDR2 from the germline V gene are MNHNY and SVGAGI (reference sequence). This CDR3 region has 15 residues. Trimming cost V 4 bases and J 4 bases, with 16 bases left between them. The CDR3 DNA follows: TGTGCCAGCAGTTTCCGTGAGAGCCTGCTCTATGGCTACACCTTC. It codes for CASSFRESLLYGYTF.

The CDR3 protein is CASSLLPQGVAGETQYF. In DNA, the CDR3 is TGTGCCAGTAGTCTTCTCCCCCAAGGGGTAGCGGGAGAGACCCAGTACTTC. The chain joins TRBV19 to TRBJ2-5; 7 nucleotides agree with TRBD2. Germline-derived CDR1 and CDR2 are LNHDA and SQIVND (reference sequence). With 5 bases clipped from V and 4 bases from J, the junction kept 16 bases outside the gene matches. The CDR3 runs 17 residues.

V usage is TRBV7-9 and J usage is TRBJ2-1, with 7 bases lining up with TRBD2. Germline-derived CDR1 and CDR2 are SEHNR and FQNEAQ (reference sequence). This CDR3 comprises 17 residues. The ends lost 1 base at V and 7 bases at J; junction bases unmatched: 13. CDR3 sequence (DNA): TGTGCCAGCAGCTTAGAAGCCGTGACTAGCTCGGGAAATGAGCAGTTCTTC. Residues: CASSLEAVTSSGNEQFF.

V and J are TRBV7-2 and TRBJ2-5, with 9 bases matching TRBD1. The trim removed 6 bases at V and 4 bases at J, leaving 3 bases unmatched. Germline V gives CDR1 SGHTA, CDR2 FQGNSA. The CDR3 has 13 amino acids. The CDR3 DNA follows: TGTGCCAGCAGTCGGGACAGGGTAGAGACCCAGTACTTC. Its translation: CASSRDRVETQYF.

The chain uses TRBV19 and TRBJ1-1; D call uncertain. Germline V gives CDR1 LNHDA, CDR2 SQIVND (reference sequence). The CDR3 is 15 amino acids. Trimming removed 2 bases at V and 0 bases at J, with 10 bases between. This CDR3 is CASSIKAAMNTEAFF. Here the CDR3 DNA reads TGTGCCAGTAGTATAAAGGCAGCTATGAACACTGAAGCTTTCTTT.

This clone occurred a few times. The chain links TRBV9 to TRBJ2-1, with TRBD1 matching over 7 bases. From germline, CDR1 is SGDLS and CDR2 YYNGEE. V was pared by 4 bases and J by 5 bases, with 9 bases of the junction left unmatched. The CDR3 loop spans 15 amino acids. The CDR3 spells CASSPRQGIDNEQFF. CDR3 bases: TGTGCCAGCAGCCCCCGACAGGGTATTGACAATGAGCAGTTCTTC.

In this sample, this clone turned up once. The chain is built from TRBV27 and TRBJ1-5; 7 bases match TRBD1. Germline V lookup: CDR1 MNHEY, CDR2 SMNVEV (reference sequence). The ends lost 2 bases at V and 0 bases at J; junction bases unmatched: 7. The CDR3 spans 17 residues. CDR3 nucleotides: TGTGCCAGCAGTTTAACTGGGACAGAATATAGCAATCAGCCCCAGCATTTT. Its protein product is CASSLTGTEYSNQPQHF.

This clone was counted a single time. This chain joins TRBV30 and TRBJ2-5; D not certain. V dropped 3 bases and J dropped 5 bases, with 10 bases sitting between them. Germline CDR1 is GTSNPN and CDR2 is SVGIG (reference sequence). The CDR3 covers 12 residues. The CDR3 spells CAWRLTGETQYF. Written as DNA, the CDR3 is TGTGCCTGGAGACTCACCGGGGAGACCCAGTACTTC.

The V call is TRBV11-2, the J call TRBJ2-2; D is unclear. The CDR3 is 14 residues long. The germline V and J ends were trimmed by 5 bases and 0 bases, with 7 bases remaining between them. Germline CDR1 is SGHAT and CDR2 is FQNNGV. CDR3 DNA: TGTGCCAGCAGCCCGCTGCCGAACACCGGGGAGCTGTTTTTT. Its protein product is CASSPLPNTGELFF. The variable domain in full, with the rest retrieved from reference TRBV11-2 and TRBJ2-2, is EAGVAQSPRYKIIEKRQSVAFWCNPISGHATLYWYQQILGQGPKLLIQFQNNGVVDDSQLPKDRFSAERLKGVDSTLKIQPAKLEDSAVYLCASSPLPNTGELFFGEGSRLTVL.

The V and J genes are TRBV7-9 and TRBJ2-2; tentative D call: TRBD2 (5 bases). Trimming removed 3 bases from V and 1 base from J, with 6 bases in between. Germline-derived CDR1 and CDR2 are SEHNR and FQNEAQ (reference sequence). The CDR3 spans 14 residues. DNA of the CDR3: TGTGCCAGCAGCTTGGGAGTGAACACCGGGGAGCTGTTTTTT. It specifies CASSLGVNTGELFF.